These 27 T cell receptor beta chains were all obtained from the same sample, sequenced in a study of OX40 agonist ivuxolimab in advanced cancers. Library creation used the immunoSEQ multiplex PCR assay. TCRdb carries this immuneACCESS record with in-frame sequences only. Its versions omit some clonotypes, under half of them owing to an unresolved V gene in the studies checked, with the rest unexplained. Present in this sample are about 50,000 clones, 80% to 95% of which were seen just once. Almost 25% of the sample belongs to the ten largest clones. The sample was CD4+ or CD8+ T cells sorted from blood, taken in a trial of the OX40 agonist ivuxolimab. The receptors were gathered from an adult with an advanced solid tumor such as melanoma, head and neck, liver or kidney cancer.

To note about this clone: The junction does not match germline at one end; this may be a read error. The V call is TRBV28, the J call TRBJ1-4; tentative D call: TRBD1 (5 bases). Per the germline V gene, CDR1 is MDHEN and CDR2 is SYDVKM. This CDR3 contains 11 residues. CDR3 region: CASSLGVGVVF. The CDR3 nucleotides read TGTGCCAGCAGTTTGGGGGTCGGGGTGGTTTTT.

In its sample, this clone was seen a few times. The chain joins TRBV27 to TRBJ2-5; TRBD2 agrees at 12 bases. V gave up 5 bases and J gave up 5 bases; unmatched junction bases: 15. This CDR3 has 18 residues. Germline assignment: CDR1 MNHEY and CDR2 SMNVEV (reference sequence). The CDR3 loop is CASSPLDPTSGRGETQYF. Here the CDR3 DNA reads TGTGCCAGCAGTCCCCTGGATCCGACTAGCGGGAGAGGGGAGACCCAGTACTTC.

The chain joins TRBV5-6 to TRBJ2-1, with D unclear. The CDR3 totals 13 residues. Germline lookup yields CDR1 SGHDT and CDR2 YYEEEE. Trimming removed 0 bases from V and 6 bases from J, with 7 bases in between. CDR3 in amino acids: CASSLEGSNEQFF. In DNA, the CDR3 is TGTGCCAGCAGCTTGGAAGGGTCCAATGAGCAGTTCTTC. The full variable domain, its missing parts supplied by reference TRBV5-6 and TRBJ2-1, is DAGVTQSPTHLIKTRGQQVTLRCSPKSGHDTVSWYQQALGQGPQFIFQYYEEEERQRGNFPDRFSGHQFPNYSSELNVNALLLGDSALYLCASSLEGSNEQFFGPGTRLTVL.

V gene TRBV27 combines with J gene TRBJ2-1; 13 bases agree with TRBD2. J gave up 6 bases and V 5 bases, and 4 bases lay outside the gene matches. Looked up from germline, CDR1 is MNHEY and CDR2 is SMNVEV (reference sequence). The length of the CDR3 is 15 residues. CDR3 DNA: TGTGCCAGCAGTCCCGGGACTAGCGGGATCAATGAGCAGTTCTTC. It translates to CASSPGTSGINEQFF.

This chain joins TRBV19 and TRBJ2-4, with D unresolved. There are 14 residues in the CDR3. The V end was cut by 1 base, the J end by 6 bases, with 10 bases between. Per germline, CDR1 LNHDA and CDR2 SQIVND (reference sequence). This CDR3 reads CASSIGQVPNIQYF. For the CDR3, the DNA is TGTGCCAGTAGTATAGGGCAGGTCCCAAACATTCAGTACTTC.

The chain carries TRBV27 and TRBJ2-7, with 8 positions matching TRBD1. CDR3 size: 13 residues. V gave up 5 bases and J gave up 6 bases; unmatched junction bases: 6. Germline lookup yields CDR1 MNHEY and CDR2 SMNVEV (reference sequence). The CDR3 sequence is CASSTGGFSEQYF. In nucleotides, the CDR3 is TGTGCCAGCAGTACAGGGGGTTTCTCCGAGCAGTACTTC.

The chain couples TRBV6-5 to TRBJ2-3, with D uncertain. The germline V gene has CDR1 MNHEY and CDR2 SVGAGI. The ends were cut back, 6 bases at V and 4 bases at J, with 14 bases in the middle. CDR3 size: 14 residues. In DNA, the CDR3 is TGTGCCAGCAGAGTGGGATCCAGCGCAGATACGCAGTATTTT. As protein: CASRVGSSADTQYF.

J is TRBJ2-1 and V is TRBV6-5; 10 bases line up with TRBD2. CDR3 length equals 15 residues. Germline V gene data show CDR1 as MNHEY and CDR2 as SVGAGI. V trimming: 3 bases; J trimming: 6 bases; junction bases outside the gene matches: 5. The DNA of the CDR3 is TGTGCCAGCAGTTATGGGCTAGCGGGAGCCAATGAGCAGTTCTTC. Protein: CASSYGLAGANEQFF.

V is TRBV19 and J is TRBJ2-7; a weak D match, TRBD2 (5 bases). V lost 5 bases to trimming and J lost 4 bases, with 15 bases between them. Per the germline V gene, CDR1 is LNHDA and CDR2 is SQIVND (reference sequence). The CDR3 runs to 14 residues. CDR3 DNA: TGTGCCAGTAGTGATACCCGGGGTCAATACGAGCAGTACTTC. Its translation: CASSDTRGQYEQYF. Combining the CDR3 with reference TRBV19 and TRBJ2-7 gives the whole variable domain DGGITQSPKYLFRKEGQNVTLSCEQNLNHDAMYWYRQDPGQGLRLIYYSQIVNDFQKGDIAEGYSVSREKKESFPLTVTSAQKNPTAFYLCASSDTRGQYEQYFGPGTRLTVT.

This chain connects TRBV10-3 to TRBJ2-3, with D maybe TRBD2 (6 bases). Germline-derived CDR1 and CDR2 are ENHRY and SYGVKD. V was shortened by 0 bases and J by 2 bases, with 18 bases between the two germline ends. The CDR3 totals 18 residues. The chain's CDR3 is CAISESLWDSRATDTQYF. In DNA form, the CDR3 reads TGTGCCATCAGTGAGTCTTTGTGGGACTCCAGGGCCACAGATACGCAGTATTTT.

This clone was picked up one time. The chain joins TRBV11-2 to TRBJ2-1; TRBD2 aligns across 7 bases. The germline V gene has CDR1 SGHAT and CDR2 FQNNGV. This CDR3 is built from 15 residues. Unmatched junction bases numbered 5, after V lost 2 bases and J lost 4 bases. Here the CDR3 reads CASSLLTSAYNEQFF. The CDR3 DNA sequence: TGTGCCAGCAGCTTATTAACTAGCGCATACAATGAGCAGTTCTTC.

This clone has just a few counts. V gene TRBV27 combines with J gene TRBJ2-1, with 7 bases fitting TRBD1. V lost 9 bases, J lost 3 bases, and 11 bases stayed unmatched. Germline V CDR1 and CDR2: MNHEY, SMNVEV (reference sequence). The CDR3 covers 15 residues. CDR3 sequence (DNA): TGTGCCAGTACTATCTTGAACAGGGGCTACAATGAGCAGTTCTTC. Its protein product is CASTILNRGYNEQFF.

The chain joins TRBV6-5 to TRBJ2-1, with a possible D match to TRBD2 (5 bases). The germline gives CDR1 MNHEY, CDR2 SVGAGI. This CDR3 comprises 14 residues. Trimming left V 3 bases short and J 6 bases short, with 12 bases between. This CDR3 reads CASSYVGVGNEQFF. The CDR3 nucleotides read TGTGCCAGCAGTTATGTGGGAGTAGGCAATGAGCAGTTCTTC.

The V gene is TRBV2, the J gene TRBJ1-2; D not resolved. V was shortened by 2 bases and J by 2 bases, with 15 bases between the two germline ends. Per germline, CDR1 SNHLY and CDR2 FYNNEI. The CDR3 has 16 residues. The CDR3: CASSESPLLRNYGYTF. The CDR3 DNA reads as TGTGCCAGCAGTGAAAGCCCCCTTTTACGGAACTATGGCTACACCTTC.

This clone occurred once. The chain has TRBV13 and TRBJ2-5, with a weak D call TRBD2 (5 bases). Germline V gene lookup returns CDR1 PRHDT and CDR2 FYEKMQ (reference sequence). Trimming cost V 5 bases and J 4 bases, with 11 bases left between them. The CDR3 has 13 residues. For the CDR3, the DNA is TGTGCCAGCAGCCTCAATGGAGGAGAGACCCAGTACTTC. The encoded protein is CASSLNGGETQYF. Full variable domain (rest looked up from reference TRBV13 and TRBJ2-5): AAGVIQSPRHLIKEKRETATLKCYPIPRHDTVYWYQQGPGQDPQFLISFYEKMQSDKGSIPDRFSAQQFSDYHSELNMSSLELGDSALYFCASSLNGGETQYFGPGTRLLVL.

The chain couples TRBV27 to TRBJ2-1, with a weak D call TRBD2 (6 bases). CDR1 and CDR2 from the germline V gene are MNHEY and SMNVEV (reference sequence). The CDR3 contains 15 residues. V gave up 7 bases and J gave up 7 bases, with 20 bases separating them. As DNA, the CDR3 is TGTGCCAGCACCAATAGGGCGGGGCCTAGGAATGAGCAGTTCTTC. Protein: CASTNRAGPRNEQFF.

V is TRBV19 and J is TRBJ2-5; no firm D call. Gene TRBJ2-7 matches the end of the DNA better, so the J call may be wrong. The CDR3 loop spans 15 amino acids. Per the germline V gene, CDR1 is LNHDA and CDR2 is SQIVND (reference sequence). CDR3 region: CASSILSTSGYEQYF. The CDR3 bases are TGTGCCAGTAGTATTTTGTCCACTTCGGGCTACGAGCAGTACTTC.

This clone was detected only once. This chain links TRBV19 with TRBJ2-7; maybe TRBD1 (5 bases). The CDR3 consists of 16 residues. Germline V CDR1 and CDR2: LNHDA, SQIVND (reference sequence). V lost 0 bases and J lost 1, with 13 bases in between. In nucleotides, the CDR3 is TGTGCCAGTAGTATAGATCCGGAACAGGCGTCCTACGAGCAGTACTTC. It translates to CASSIDPEQASYEQYF.

The genes are TRBV11-2 and TRBJ2-7; the D gene is possibly TRBD2 (6 bases). Germline V CDR1 and CDR2: SGHAT, FQNNGV. V dropped 4 bases and J dropped 10 bases, with 11 bases sitting between them. There are 11 residues in the CDR3. The CDR3 is CASSYTGLQYF. As DNA, the CDR3 is TGTGCCAGCAGCTACACGGGACTTCAGTACTTC.

The rearrangement links TRBV6-1 to TRBJ2-5; 7 bases match TRBD1. Germline V lookup: CDR1 MNHNS, CDR2 SASEGT. The length of the CDR3 is 14 residues. V lost 10 bases, J lost 0 bases, and 8 bases stayed unmatched. The CDR3 loop reads CATGSGQDQETQYF. The CDR3, as DNA: TGTGCCACCGGGTCCGGACAGGACCAAGAGACCCAGTACTTC.

This chain links TRBV15 with TRBJ2-7, with 14 bases lining up with TRBD2. The V segment lost 3 bases and the J segment 7 bases; nucleotides outside the gene matches: 8. Germline CDR1 is LNHNV and CDR2 is YYDKDF (reference sequence). This CDR3 is built from 16 residues. The CDR3 loop reads CATSRRGLAGASEQYF. In DNA, the CDR3 is TGTGCCACCAGCAGGCGGGGACTAGCGGGAGCGAGTGAGCAGTACTTC.

V and J are TRBV7-9 and TRBJ2-7, with 7 bases fitting TRBD2. The CDR3 is 16 residues long. J lost 2 bases, V lost 1 base, and 8 bases had no gene match. From germline, CDR1 is SEHNR and CDR2 FQNEAQ (reference sequence). CDR3 loop: CASSLGSGLPTYEQYF. The CDR3 nucleotides read TGTGCCAGCAGCTTAGGTAGCGGGCTTCCAACCTACGAGCAGTACTTC.

This rearrangement joins TRBV25-1 to TRBJ1-1, with D unclear. CDR3 length: 13 amino acids. Germline-derived CDR1 and CDR2 are MGHDK and SYGVNS. Deletions cut 2 bases from V and 5 bases from J, with 9 bases between. CDR3 region: CASSETVGTEAFF. The CDR3, as DNA: TGTGCCAGCAGTGAAACCGTGGGTACTGAAGCTTTCTTT. The whole variable domain, remainder taken from reference TRBV25-1 and TRBJ1-1, is EADIYQTPRYLVIGTGKKITLECSQTMGHDKMYWYQQDPGMELHLIHYSYGVNSTEKGDLSSESTVSRIRTEHFPLTLESARPSHTSQYLCASSETVGTEAFFGQGTRLTVV.

The rearrangement links TRBV28 to TRBJ2-2; 14 bases agree with TRBD2. Trimming took 6 bases from V and 6 from J; bases not matched to a gene: 6. The germline V gene has CDR1 MDHEN and CDR2 SYDVKM. The CDR3 spans 16 residues. In DNA, the CDR3 is TGTGCCAGCAGCCCCCGACTAGCGGGAGGGTCCGGGGAGCTGTTTTTT. As protein: CASSPRLAGGSGELFF.

The V and J genes are TRBV27 and TRBJ2-3; 8 bases align to TRBD2. V was clipped by 6 bases and J by 2 bases; unmatched bases: 10. Germline assignment: CDR1 MNHEY and CDR2 SMNVEV (reference sequence). The CDR3 extends over 16 amino acids. The chain's CDR3 is CASSQETSDYTDTQYF. The CDR3 coding sequence is TGTGCCAGCAGCCAAGAGACTAGCGACTACACAGATACGCAGTATTTT.

The rearrangement links TRBV19 to TRBJ1-4; no reliable D call. Trimming left V 1 base short and J 8 bases short, with 11 bases between. The CDR3 length is 14 residues. Germline assignment: CDR1 LNHDA and CDR2 SQIVND (reference sequence). CDR3 region: CASSIGGFGEKLFF. The DNA of the CDR3 is TGTGCCAGTAGTATAGGAGGGTTTGGAGAAAAACTGTTTTTT.

The chain recombines TRBV21-1 with TRBJ2-7; the table names TRBD1, a call not compared with the DNA. TRBV21-1 counts as a pseudogene. The CDR3 is 12 residues long. CDR3 DNA: TGTGCCAGCAGCAAATCGGGGGACAGGGAGTACTTC. Amino acids: CASSKSGDREYF.